The clone carrying this T cell receptor (beta chain) appeared many times. Its antigen is unknown. The sample comes from a study of CD8 T cells in ankylosing spondylitis. Findings and caveats of the study: Significant enrichment of disease-linked clones was reportedly seen in matched ankylosing spondylitis synovial fluid. The disease-linked clones had a CD8+ phenotype and low blood frequencies. A TCR beta motif of about eight highly homologous variants seemed to mark ankylosing spondylitis blood.

In germline, CDR1 is MNHEY, CDR2 SVGAGI. The CDR3 covers 16 residues. V was trimmed by 0 bases and J by 3 bases, leaving 13 bases between them. Each TCR beta library was made by quantitative 5'-RACE that incorporated molecular barcodes. TCRdb redid the calling of the 5' RACE reads with MiXCR, one entry per CDR3 protein. The table includes roughly 64,000 distinct CDR3 sequences, roughly 6.2% detected once. V gene TRBV6-5 combines with J gene TRBJ2-3; no clear D gene. This clonotype was sampled from a male donor with ankylosing spondylitis. Sequenced input: synovial fluid, either unsorted or a sorted T cell fraction (not recorded which). The CDR3 DNA follows: TGTGCCAGCAGTTACTCCGTCCCTACTGAGACAGATACGCAGTATTTT. Translation gives CASSYSVPTETDTQYF.